This record covers a single T cell receptor beta chain. What antigen it recognizes has not been identified. Qualities for individual bases were not recorded, and no much larger clone is one base off. This sample is part of a study of OX40 agonist ivuxolimab in advanced cancers. Study-wide context: Ivuxolimab, which targeted the costimulatory receptor OX40 (CD134), was an agonistic, fully human IgG2 monoclonal antibody. The paper reports the monotherapy dose-escalation portion (N of about 47 patients) of the phase I ivuxolimab trial. Of the roughly 50 dose-escalation patients, hepatocellular carcinoma was present in some 19, melanoma in roughly 15, renal cell carcinoma in 9 and head and neck cancer in 9. The purpose of peripheral TCRbeta sequencing was to test whether ivuxolimab changed TCR sequence diversity and led to clonal T-cell expansion. Prior anti-PD-1, anti-PD-L1 or anti-CTLA-4 therapy was permitted, and checkpoint inhibitors had been received by about 37% of dose-escalation patients. Intravenous ivuxolimab was administered to patients every 2 weeks at six dose levels: 0.01, 0.1, 0.3, 1.5, 3 and 10 mg/kg. Partial responses were achieved by three dose-escalation patients, of whom one had hepatocellular carcinoma and two had cutaneous melanoma. A male proportion of around 83% and a mean age of about 60 years, ranging from roughly 20 to 80, were recorded for the dose-escalation cohort. General findings and caveats noted by the study authors: Which antigens the clonally expanded peripheral T cells were specific for was not determined. In the 0.1-3.0 mg/kg groups, partial responders had among the lowest normalized peripheral clonal expansion, particularly in CD8+ T cells. At doses of 0.1 to 3.0 mg/kg, clonal expansion of both CD4+ and CD8+ blood T cells was observed from baseline to week 6. After ivuxolimab, expanded clones were on average more numerous among CD8+ T cells than among CD4+ T cells. Low levels of normalized T-cell clonal expansion were also seen in some patients who did not respond.

CDR1 and CDR2, per the germline V gene, are SGHDN and FVKESK. There are 18 amino acids in the CDR3, from cysteine to phenylalanine inclusive. The sequence is cut down to CDR3 DNA, 54 bases in frame from base 1. V loses 0 bases, J loses 2 bases, and the germline ends lie 17 bases apart. Genomic DNA was isolated from the sorted cells so that the TCRbeta CDR3 region could be sequenced. The immunoSEQ Assay was used for sequencing of TCRbeta CDR3 regions. This immuneACCESS table, as held by TCRdb, lists in-frame sequences with V and J called but not all clones. Of the missing ones, under half trace to an unresolved V gene in checked studies; the others have no known cause. This sample gives about 43,000 clones in total; about 80% of them show up just once. About 4% of the sample is in the top ten clones. The trial excluded patients who had a history of autoimmune disease or were on systemic immunosuppression. Peripheral blood for TCR sequencing was drawn from every dose cohort at baseline, at cycle 4 day 1 and at cycle 7 day 1. Samples were obtained from an open-label, multicenter, first-in-human phase I dose-escalation trial of ivuxolimab. Adults with locally advanced or metastatic melanoma, renal cell, hepatocellular, or head and neck squamous cell carcinoma were enrolled in the trial. Before TCR sequencing, CD4+ T cells and CD8+ T cells from peripheral blood were sorted into separate populations.

Recombination connected TRBV14 to TRBJ1-5, with no confidently assigned D gene. The source material was CD4+ or CD8+ T cells sorted from blood, sampled in a trial of the OX40 agonist ivuxolimab. The receptor comes from an adult with an advanced solid tumor such as melanoma, head and neck, liver or kidney cancer. The bases read TGTGCCAGCAGCCAAGAAGGTTGGCGCCCCGGGGGCAATCAGCCCCAGCATTTT. Its translation reads: CASSQEGWRPGGNQPQHF.